These T cell receptor beta chains were read from a single sample in a study of blood T cell repertoires in COVID-19. The method was immunoSEQ multiplex PCR; TCRdb's version includes in-frame clones alone and lacks a portion of them. Here the sample spans approximately 240,000 clones, approximately 80% being singletons. The sample was peripheral blood. The source is a woman in her thirties or forties with active or convalescent COVID-19. Both conserved end residues are part of each CDR3. The order of the fields is J gene, V gene, D gene, clone size, CDR3 protein, CDR3 DNA. The D gene is left open where the match is weak. Rows give clone size only sometimes, using once, few, many, or a class for an expanded clone.

>TRBJ2-5|TRBV25-1|.|.
CASSELRQYQETQYF
TGTGCCAGCAGTGAACTCAGACAGTACCAAGAGACCCAGTACTTC
>TRBJ2-3|TRBV2|.|once
CASGLEPGGGVTDTQYF
TGTGCCAGCGGCCTAGAGCCGGGGGGCGGCGTCACAGATACGCAGTATTTT
>TRBJ2-7|TRBV19|TRBD1|few
CASSRDSRPIYSYEQYF
TGTGCCAGTAGCCGGGACAGCCGTCCCATTTACTCCTACGAGCAGTACTTC
>TRBJ2-1|TRBV19|TRBD2|.
CASSIGPTSGFSYNEQFF
TGTGCCAGTAGTATAGGGCCCACTAGCGGATTCTCCTACAATGAGCAGTTCTTC
>TRBJ1-1|TRBV19|.|.
CASSYSGTEAFF
TGTGCCAGTAGTTACAGTGGAACTGAAGCTTTCTTT
>TRBJ1-2|TRBV28|.|once
CASSFSRGSSNYGYTF
TGTGCCAGCAGTTTTTCAAGGGGGTCCTCTAACTATGGCTACACCTTC
>TRBJ2-7|TRBV5-5|TRBD1|once
CASSRGTVRLSYEQYF
TGTGCCAGCAGCAGAGGGACAGTGCGACTCTCCTACGAGCAGTACTTC
>TRBJ2-2|TRBV6-5|TRBD1|once
CASSYSTGTDTGELFF
TGTGCCAGCAGTTACTCGACTGGGACAGATACCGGGGAGCTGTTTTTT
>TRBJ1-2|TRBV4-1|TRBD1|.
CASSQGSRGRTYGYTF
TGCGCCAGCAGCCAAGGGTCCAGGGGGCGCACCTATGGCTACACCTTC
>TRBJ1-3|TRBV5-1|.|.
CASSQGSTGNTIYF
TGCGCCAGCTCGCAGGGGTCCACTGGAAACACCATATATTTT
>TRBJ1-1|TRBV27|.|.
CASSSPGMNTEAFF
TGTGCCAGCAGTAGTCCAGGGATGAACACTGAAGCTTTCTTT
>TRBJ1-2|TRBV5-1|TRBD1|.
CASSLVPGGASNYGYTF
TGCGCCAGCAGCTTGGTCCCAGGGGGCGCATCTAACTATGGCTACACCTTC
>TRBJ2-3|TRBV4-1|.|.
CASSPYLSRGSDTQYF
TGCGCCAGCAGCCCATACTTAAGTCGGGGATCAGATACGCAGTATTTT
>TRBJ2-3|TRBV6-5|.|.
CASSYGSSTDTQYF
TGTGCCAGCAGTTACGGGAGCTCCACAGATACGCAGTATTTT
>TRBJ1-5|TRBV2|.|.
CASRPSGGAPNQPQHF
TGTGCCAGCAGGCCCAGTGGAGGGGCACCTAATCAGCCCCAGCATTTT
>TRBJ2-3|TRBV28|TRBD2|.
CASQGLLAGGSTDTQYF
TGTGCCAGCCAGGGCCTACTAGCGGGGGGGAGCACAGATACGCAGTATTTT
>TRBJ2-2|TRBV7-2|TRBD2|.
CASSSGLLNTGELFF
TGTGCCAGCAGCTCGGGACTACTAAACACCGGGGAGCTGTTTTTT
>TRBJ1-1|TRBV13|.|.
CASSLEGERIEAFF
TGTGCCAGCAGCTTAGAGGGAGAGCGCATTGAAGCTTTCTTT
>TRBJ2-6|TRBV21-1|.|.
CASSRGGISGANVLTF
TGTGCCAGCAGCCGGGGGGGGATCTCTGGGGCCAACGTCCTGACTTTC
>TRBJ1-1|TRBV11-2|.|.
CASRSRGTEAFF
TGTGCCAGCAGATCCCGAGGGACAGAAGCTTTCTTT
>TRBJ2-2|TRBV6-2/TRBV6-3|TRBD1|once
CASSYTWDSGELFF
TGTGCCAGCAGTTACACATGGGACAGCGGGGAGCTGTTTTTT
>TRBJ1-1|TRBV5-5|TRBD1|.
CASSSDIQGAYTEAFF
TGTGCCAGCAGCTCCGACATTCAGGGGGCGTACACTGAAGCTTTCTTT
>TRBJ1-2|TRBV3-1/TRBV3-2|.|.
CASSPSRQGYGYTF
TGTGCCAGCAGCCCCTCGAGGCAGGGCTATGGCTACACCTTC
>TRBJ1-1|TRBV28|.|few
CASSLSGVVSEAFF
TGTGCCAGCAGTTTAAGCGGGGTTGTCTCTGAAGCTTTCTTT
>TRBJ1-3|TRBV6-5|.|once
CASTIGQGNTIYF
TGTGCCAGCACAATAGGACAGGGAAACACCATATATTTT
>TRBJ1-5|TRBV12-3/TRBV12-4|.|.
CASREGPNQPQHF
TGTGCCAGCAGGGAGGGCCCCAATCAGCCCCAGCATTTT
>TRBJ2-7|TRBV27|.|few
CATQDTYEQYF
TGTGCCACCCAGGATACCTACGAGCAGTACTTC
>TRBJ1-1|TRBV6-1|TRBD1|few
CASSEDGTGSDEAFF
TGTGCCAGCAGTGAAGATGGGACAGGGAGTGATGAAGCTTTCTTT
>TRBJ2-2|TRBV27|TRBD1|.
CASSSTGTGGKELFF
TGTGCCAGCAGTTCTACCGGGACAGGGGGCAAGGAGCTGTTTTTT
>TRBJ2-2|TRBV12-5|.|.
CASGLVRSVSGELFF
TGTGCTAGTGGTTTGGTACGTTCGGTCTCCGGGGAGCTGTTTTTT
>TRBJ2-3|TRBV3-1/TRBV3-2|TRBD2|.
CASSPGVAGTDTQYF
TGTGCCAGCAGCCCCGGAGTAGCGGGGACAGATACGCAGTATTTT